The T cell receptor beta chain described here comes from a study of Ad26.COV2.S vaccination and SARS-CoV-2 variants. Germline CDR1 SGHTA, CDR2 FQGNSA. The V and J ends lost 5 bases and 0 bases respectively, with 7 bases between them. The CDR3 length is 13 residues. As to treatment: 19 received Ad26.COV2.S at low or high dose, single or two shots; roughly five received placebo; per-sample allocation not given. Sample collection was performed on day 63 after the first vaccine or placebo injection. A Boston adult aged 18-55 years was the donor. Immunization relied on an Ad26 vector, which expressed Wuhan-strain SARS-CoV-2 spike. Method: immunoSEQ multiplex PCR; TCRdb's copy keeps in-frame clones and lacks some. In the table there are some 340,000 clones, 85% of which are singletons.

This TCR came from a person between 18 and 65 years old who received the Ad26.COV2.S COVID-19 vaccine or a placebo. The chain carries TRBV7-2 and TRBJ1-2, with D possibly matching TRBD1 (6 bases). Sequencing was performed on peripheral blood, taken in a trial of Ad26.COV2.S vaccine versus placebo. The CDR3 reads CASSRTANYGYTF. The CDR3 bases are TGTGCCAGCAGCAGGACAGCTAACTATGGCTACACCTTC.